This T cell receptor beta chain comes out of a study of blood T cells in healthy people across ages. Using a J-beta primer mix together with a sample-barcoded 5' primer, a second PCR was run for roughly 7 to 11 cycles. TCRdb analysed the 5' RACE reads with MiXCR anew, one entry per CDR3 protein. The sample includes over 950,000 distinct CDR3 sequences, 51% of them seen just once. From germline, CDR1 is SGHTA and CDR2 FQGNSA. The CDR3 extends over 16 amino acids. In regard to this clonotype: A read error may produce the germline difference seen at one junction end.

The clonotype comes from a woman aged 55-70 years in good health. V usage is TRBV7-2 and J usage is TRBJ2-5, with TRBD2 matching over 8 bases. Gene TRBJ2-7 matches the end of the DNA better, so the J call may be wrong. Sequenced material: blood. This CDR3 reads CAGSSVGLALGYEQYF. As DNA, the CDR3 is TGTGCCGGCAGCTCCGTCGGACTAGCTTTAGGCTACGAGCAGTACTTC.